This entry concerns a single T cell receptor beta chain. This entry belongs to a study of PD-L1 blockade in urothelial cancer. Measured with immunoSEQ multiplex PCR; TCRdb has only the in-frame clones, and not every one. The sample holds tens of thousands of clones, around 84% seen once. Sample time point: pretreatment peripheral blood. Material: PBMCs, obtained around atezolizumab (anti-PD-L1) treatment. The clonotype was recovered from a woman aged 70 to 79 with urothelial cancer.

CDR3 sequence: CASSPMTVSYEQYF. DNA of the CDR3: TGTGCCAGTAGTCCAATGACAGTTTCCTACGAGCAGTACTTC. J is TRBJ2-7 and V is TRBV19; D is perhaps TRBD1 (5 bases). CDR1 and CDR2 from the germline V gene are LNHDA and SQIVND (reference sequence). V gave up 5 bases and J gave up 1 base, with 12 bases separating them. The CDR3 length is 14 residues.